Detailed here is one TCR beta chain. This specimen belongs to a study of blood T cell repertoires in COVID-19. For the study at large: Sample material is recorded as cDNA or gDNA derived from T cells, B-cell-depleted T cells, or PBMCs.

Seattle cases were enrolled at active infection and followed longitudinally. In germline, CDR1 is ENHRY, CDR2 SYGVKD. The length of the CDR3 is 16 residues. V was shortened by 7 bases and J by 0 bases, with 18 bases between the two germline ends. The authors' processing: Amplification from reference gene primers served as the basis for estimated nucleated cell counts. TCRdb's table, derived via immunoSEQ multiplex PCR, lists solely in-frame clones and lacks some. That table is the source of V, J and clone size, and D and trimming were worked out from the DNA. The sample holds about 44,000 clones, more than 80% seen once.

This rearrangement joins TRBV10-3 to TRBJ1-1; D is perhaps TRBD1 (6 bases). The TCR sequence derives from a man aged 45-65 years with COVID-19, enrolled during active disease. The sequenced material came from peripheral blood. The CDR3 reads CAINRKSGQLNTEAFF. The CDR3 bases are TGTGCCATCAATCGGAAATCTGGACAGTTGAACACTGAAGCTTTCTTT.